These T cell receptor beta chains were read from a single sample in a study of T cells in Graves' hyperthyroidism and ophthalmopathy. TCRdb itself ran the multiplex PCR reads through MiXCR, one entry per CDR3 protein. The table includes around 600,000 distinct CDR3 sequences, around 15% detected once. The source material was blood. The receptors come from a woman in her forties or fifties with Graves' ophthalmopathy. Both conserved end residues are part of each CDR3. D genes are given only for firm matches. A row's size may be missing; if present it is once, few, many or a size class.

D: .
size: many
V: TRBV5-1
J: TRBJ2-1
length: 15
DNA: TGCGCCAGCAGCCCCCGGGACCCTATTTACAATGAGCAGTTCTTC
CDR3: CASSPRDPIYNEQFF

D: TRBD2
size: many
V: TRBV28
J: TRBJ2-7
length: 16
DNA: TGTGCCAGCAGTTTAGGGTTTGGCGGGAGGGCCTACGAGCAGTACTTC
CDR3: CASSLGFGGRAYEQYF

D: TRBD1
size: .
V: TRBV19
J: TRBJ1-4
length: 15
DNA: TGTGCCAGTAGTGCGGGACAGGCGATTAATGAAAAACTGTTTTTT
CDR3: CASSAGQAINEKLFF

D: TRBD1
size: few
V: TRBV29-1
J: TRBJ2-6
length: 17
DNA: TGCAGCGTGTGGCCTGACAGGGCTTCATCTGGGGCCAACGTCCTGACTTTC
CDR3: CSVWPDRASSGANVLTF

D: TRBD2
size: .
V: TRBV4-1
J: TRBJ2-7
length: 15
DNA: TGCGCCAGCACCCGACTAGCGGGAGGGGTCTACGAGCAGTACTTC
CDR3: CASTRLAGGVYEQYF

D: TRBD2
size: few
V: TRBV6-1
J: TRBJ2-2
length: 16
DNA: TGTGCCAGCAGGCTTAGCGGGAGTGGAGGGACCGGGGAGCTGTTTTTT
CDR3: CASRLSGSGGTGELFF

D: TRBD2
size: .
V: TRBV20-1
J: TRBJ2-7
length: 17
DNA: TGCAGTGCTAGAGAAGGTAGCGGGAGGGCCGACTCCTACGAGCAGTACTTC
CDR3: CSAREGSGRADSYEQYF

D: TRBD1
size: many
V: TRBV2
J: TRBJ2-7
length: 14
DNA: TGTGCCAGCAGGGGGACAGGGGTTAGCTACGAGCAGTACTTC
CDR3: CASRGTGVSYEQYF

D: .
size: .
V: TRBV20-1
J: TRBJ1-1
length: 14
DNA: TGCAGTGCTAGAGAGCAACAGCCCTACAATGAAGCTTTCTTT
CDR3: CSAREQQPYNEAFF

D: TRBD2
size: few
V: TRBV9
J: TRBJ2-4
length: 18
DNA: TGTGCCAGCAGCGTAGATGGGACTAGCTACTATCCAAACAACATTCAGTACTTC
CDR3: CASSVDGTSYYPNNIQYF

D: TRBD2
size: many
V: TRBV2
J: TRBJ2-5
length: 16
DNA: TGTGCCAGCAGCCAATCAGGACTAGCGGGAGGAGAGACCCAGTACTTC
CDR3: CASSQSGLAGGETQYF

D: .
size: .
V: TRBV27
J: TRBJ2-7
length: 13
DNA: TGTGCCAGCAGTTTGACAGCCCTCTCCGAGCAGTACTTC
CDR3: CASSLTALSEQYF

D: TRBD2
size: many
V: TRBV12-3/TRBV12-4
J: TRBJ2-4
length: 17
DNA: TGTGCCAGCAGTTTAGGAAAGTGGCGGGAGAGGAGGGACATTCAGTACTTC
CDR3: CASSLGKWRERRDIQYF